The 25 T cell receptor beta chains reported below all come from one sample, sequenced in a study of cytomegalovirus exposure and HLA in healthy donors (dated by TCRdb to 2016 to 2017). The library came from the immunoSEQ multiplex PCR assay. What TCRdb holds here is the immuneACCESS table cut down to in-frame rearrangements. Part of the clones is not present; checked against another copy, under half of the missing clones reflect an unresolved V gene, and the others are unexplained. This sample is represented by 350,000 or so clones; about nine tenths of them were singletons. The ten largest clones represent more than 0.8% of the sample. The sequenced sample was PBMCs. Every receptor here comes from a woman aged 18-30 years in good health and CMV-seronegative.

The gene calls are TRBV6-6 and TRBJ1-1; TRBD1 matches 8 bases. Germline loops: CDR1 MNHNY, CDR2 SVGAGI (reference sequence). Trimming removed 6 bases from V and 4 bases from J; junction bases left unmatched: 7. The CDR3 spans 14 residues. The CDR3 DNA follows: TGTGCCAGCAGGACCGGACAGGGTTTCACTGAAGCTTTCTTT. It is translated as CASRTGQGFTEAFF.

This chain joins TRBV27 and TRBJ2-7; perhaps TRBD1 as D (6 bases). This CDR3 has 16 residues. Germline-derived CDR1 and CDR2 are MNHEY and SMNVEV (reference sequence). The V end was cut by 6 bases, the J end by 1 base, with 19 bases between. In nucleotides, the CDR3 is TGTGCCAGCAGCCTACTGACGGACAGCCTTTCCTACGAGCAGTACTTC. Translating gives CASSLLTDSLSYEQYF.

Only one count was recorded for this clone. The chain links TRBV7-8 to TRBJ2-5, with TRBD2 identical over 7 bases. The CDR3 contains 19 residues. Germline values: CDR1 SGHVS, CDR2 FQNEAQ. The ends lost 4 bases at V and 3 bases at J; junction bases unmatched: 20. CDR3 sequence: CASSWGGGYGESSEETQYF. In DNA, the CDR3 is TGTGCCAGCAGCTGGGGGGGAGGGTATGGCGAAAGCTCGGAAGAGACCCAGTACTTC.

CDR3: CASSLTTEAFF. CDR3 coding DNA: TGTGCCAGCAGCTTAACAACTGAAGCTTTCTTT. The chain combines TRBV13 with TRBJ1-1, with no clear D. V was pared by 2 bases and J by 5 bases, with 3 bases between. CDR3 size: 11 residues. Germline V gives CDR1 PRHDT, CDR2 FYEKMQ (reference sequence). The full variable domain, completed using reference TRBV13 and TRBJ1-1, is AAGVIQSPRHLIKEKRETATLKCYPIPRHDTVYWYQQGPGQDPQFLISFYEKMQSDKGSIPDRFSAQQFSDYHSELNMSSLELGDSALYFCASSLTTEAFFGQGTRLTVV.

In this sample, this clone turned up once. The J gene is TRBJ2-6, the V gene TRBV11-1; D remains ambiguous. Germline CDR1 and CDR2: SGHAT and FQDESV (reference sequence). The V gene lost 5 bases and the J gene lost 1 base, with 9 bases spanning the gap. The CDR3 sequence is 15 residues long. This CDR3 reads CASSATVSGANVLTF. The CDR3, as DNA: TGTGCCAGCAGCGCCACAGTGTCTGGGGCCAACGTCCTGACTTTC.

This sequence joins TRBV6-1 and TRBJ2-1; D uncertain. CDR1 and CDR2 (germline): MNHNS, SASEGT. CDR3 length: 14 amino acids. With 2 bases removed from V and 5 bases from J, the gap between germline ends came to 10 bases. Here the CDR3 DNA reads TGTGCCAGCAGTGAAATGCTAGTCGACAATGAGCAGTTCTTC. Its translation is CASSEMLVDNEQFF.

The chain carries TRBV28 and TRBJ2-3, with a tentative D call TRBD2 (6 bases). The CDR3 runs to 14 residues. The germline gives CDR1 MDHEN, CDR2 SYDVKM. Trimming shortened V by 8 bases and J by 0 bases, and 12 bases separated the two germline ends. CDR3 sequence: CASGGSASTDTQYF. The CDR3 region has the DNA TGTGCCAGCGGGGGGTCAGCTAGCACAGATACGCAGTATTTT.

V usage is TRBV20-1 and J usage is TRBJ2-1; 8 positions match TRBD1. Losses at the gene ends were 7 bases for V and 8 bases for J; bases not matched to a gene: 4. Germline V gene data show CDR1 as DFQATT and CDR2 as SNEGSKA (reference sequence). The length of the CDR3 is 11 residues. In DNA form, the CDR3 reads TGCAGTGTCAGGGGGCGCGATGAGCAGTTCTTC. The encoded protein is CSVRGRDEQFF.

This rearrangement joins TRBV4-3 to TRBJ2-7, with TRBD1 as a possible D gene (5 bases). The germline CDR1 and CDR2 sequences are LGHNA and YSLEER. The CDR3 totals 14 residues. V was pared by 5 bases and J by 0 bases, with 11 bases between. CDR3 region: CASSSLQGSYEQYF. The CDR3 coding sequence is TGCGCCAGCAGCTCCCTGCAGGGCTCCTACGAGCAGTACTTC.

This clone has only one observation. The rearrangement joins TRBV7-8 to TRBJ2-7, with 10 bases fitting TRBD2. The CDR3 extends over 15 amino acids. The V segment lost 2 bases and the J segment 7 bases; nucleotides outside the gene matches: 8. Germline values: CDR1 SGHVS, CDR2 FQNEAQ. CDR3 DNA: TGTGCCAGCAGCTTATCCAGACTAGCGGGCCTAGAGCAGTACTTC. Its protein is CASSLSRLAGLEQYF.

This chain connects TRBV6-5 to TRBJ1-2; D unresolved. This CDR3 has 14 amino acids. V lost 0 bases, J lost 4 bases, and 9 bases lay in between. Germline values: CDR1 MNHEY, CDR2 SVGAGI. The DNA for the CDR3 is TGTGCCAGCAGTTACTCGGAGGGCCTCTATGGCTACACCTTC. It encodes CASSYSEGLYGYTF.

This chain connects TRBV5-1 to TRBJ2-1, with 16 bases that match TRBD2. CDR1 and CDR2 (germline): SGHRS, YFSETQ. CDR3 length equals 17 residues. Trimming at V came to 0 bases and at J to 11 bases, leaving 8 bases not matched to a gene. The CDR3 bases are TGCGCCAGCAGCTTGGGGCCGGGACTAGCGGGAGGGCCTCAGCAGTTCTTC. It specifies CASSLGPGLAGGPQQFF.

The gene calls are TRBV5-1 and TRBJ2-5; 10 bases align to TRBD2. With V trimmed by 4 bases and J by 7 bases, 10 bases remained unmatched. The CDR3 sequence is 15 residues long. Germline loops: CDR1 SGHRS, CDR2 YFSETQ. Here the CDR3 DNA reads TGCGCCAGCAGCGAAACTAGCGGGATCGAAGGGACCCAGTACTTC. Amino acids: CASSETSGIEGTQYF.

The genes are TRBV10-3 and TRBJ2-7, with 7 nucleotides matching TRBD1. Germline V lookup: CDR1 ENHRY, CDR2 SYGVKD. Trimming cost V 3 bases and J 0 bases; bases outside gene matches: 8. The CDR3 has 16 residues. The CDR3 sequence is CAISDSTGLVSYEQYF. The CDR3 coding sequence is TGTGCCATCAGTGACTCGACAGGGCTAGTCTCCTACGAGCAGTACTTC.

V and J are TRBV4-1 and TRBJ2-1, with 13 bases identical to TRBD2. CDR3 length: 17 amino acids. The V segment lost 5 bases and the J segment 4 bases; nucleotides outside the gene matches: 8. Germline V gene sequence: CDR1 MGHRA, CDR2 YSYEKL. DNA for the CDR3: TGCGCCAGCAGCGCCAGGTTACTAGCGGGAGGGTACAATGAGCAGTTCTTC. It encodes CASSARLLAGGYNEQFF.

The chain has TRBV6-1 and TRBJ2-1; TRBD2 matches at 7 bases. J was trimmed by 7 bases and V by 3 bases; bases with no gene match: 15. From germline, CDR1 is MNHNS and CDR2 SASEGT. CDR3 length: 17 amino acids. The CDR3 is CASSDGLLGEGLNEQFF. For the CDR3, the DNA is TGTGCCAGCAGTGACGGCCTTTTGGGGGAGGGCCTGAATGAGCAGTTCTTC.

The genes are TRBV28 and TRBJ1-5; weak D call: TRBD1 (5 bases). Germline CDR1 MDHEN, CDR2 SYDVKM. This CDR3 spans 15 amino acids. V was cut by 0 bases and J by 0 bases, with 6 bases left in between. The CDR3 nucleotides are TGTGCCAGCAGTTTATGGGGGGGTAGCAATCAGCCCCAGCATTTT. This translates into CASSLWGGSNQPQHF. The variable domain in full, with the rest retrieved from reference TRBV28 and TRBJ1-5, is DVKVTQSSRYLVKRTGEKVFLECVQDMDHENMFWYRQDPGLGLRLIYFSYDVKMKEKGDIPEGYSVSREKKERFSLILESASTNQTSMYLCASSLWGGSNQPQHFGDGTRLSIL.

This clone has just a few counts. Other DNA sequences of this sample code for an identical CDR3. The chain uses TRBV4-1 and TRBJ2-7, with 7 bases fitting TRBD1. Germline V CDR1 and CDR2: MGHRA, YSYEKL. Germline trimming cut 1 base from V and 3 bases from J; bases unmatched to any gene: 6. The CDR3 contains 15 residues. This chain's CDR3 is CASSQVPGQYYEQYF. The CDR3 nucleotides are TGCGCCAGCAGCCAAGTTCCGGGACAGTACTACGAGCAGTACTTC.

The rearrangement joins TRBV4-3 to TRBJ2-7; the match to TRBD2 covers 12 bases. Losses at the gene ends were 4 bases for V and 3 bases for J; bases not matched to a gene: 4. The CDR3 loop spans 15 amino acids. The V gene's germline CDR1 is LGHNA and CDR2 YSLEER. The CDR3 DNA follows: TGCGCCAGCAGCCCACTAGCGGGAGGCCTCTACGAGCAGTACTTC. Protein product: CASSPLAGGLYEQYF.

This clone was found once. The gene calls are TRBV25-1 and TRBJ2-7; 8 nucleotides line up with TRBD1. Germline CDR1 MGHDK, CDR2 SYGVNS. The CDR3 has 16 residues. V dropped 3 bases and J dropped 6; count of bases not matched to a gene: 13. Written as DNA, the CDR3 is TGTGCCAGCAGTGATCCAGGGGGCGAGAATGTACGCGAGCAGTACTTC. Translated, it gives CASSDPGGENVREQYF.

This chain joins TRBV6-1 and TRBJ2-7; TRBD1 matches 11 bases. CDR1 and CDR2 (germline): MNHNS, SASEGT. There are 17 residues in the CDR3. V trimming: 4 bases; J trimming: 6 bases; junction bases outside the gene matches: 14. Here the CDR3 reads CASSAGQGERRSGEQYF. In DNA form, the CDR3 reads TGTGCCAGCAGTGCGGGACAGGGGGAACGTAGATCGGGCGAGCAGTACTTC.

The DNA for the CDR3 is TGTGCCAGCAGTTTATCTACTAGCGGGAGTTCGTTTGGCAATGAGCAGTTCTTC. The encoded protein is CASSLSTSGSSFGNEQFF. V usage is TRBV28 and J usage is TRBJ2-1; 11 bases fit TRBD2. CDR1 is MDHEN, CDR2 SYDVKM, per germline. V trimming: 1 base; J trimming: 6 bases; junction bases outside the gene matches: 11. This CDR3 comprises 18 residues.

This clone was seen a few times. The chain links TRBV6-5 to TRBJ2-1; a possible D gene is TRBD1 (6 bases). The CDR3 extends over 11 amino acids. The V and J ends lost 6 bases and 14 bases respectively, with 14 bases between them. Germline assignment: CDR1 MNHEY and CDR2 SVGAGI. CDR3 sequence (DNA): TGTGCCAGCAGCCTGAGGGACACGAAGTTCTTC. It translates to CASSLRDTKFF.

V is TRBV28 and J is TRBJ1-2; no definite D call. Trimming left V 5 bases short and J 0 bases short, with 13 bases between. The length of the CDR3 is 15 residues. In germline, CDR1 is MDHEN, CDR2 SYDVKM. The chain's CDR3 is CASSPADSSNYGYTF. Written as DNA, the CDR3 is TGTGCCAGCAGTCCGGCAGACTCATCTAACTATGGCTACACCTTC.

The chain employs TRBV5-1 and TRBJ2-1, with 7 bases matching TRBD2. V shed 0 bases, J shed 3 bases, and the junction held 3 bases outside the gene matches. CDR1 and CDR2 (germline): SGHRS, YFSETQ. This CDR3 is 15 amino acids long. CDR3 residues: CASSLDASGYNEQFF. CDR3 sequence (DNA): TGCGCCAGCAGCTTGGATGCTAGCGGCTACAATGAGCAGTTCTTC.